The 26 T cell receptor beta chains below were found in one sample sequenced in a study of CD8 T cells in ankylosing spondylitis. No antigen has been assigned to these receptors. General study findings and limits: A motif in TCR beta, a set of 8 or 9 highly homologous variants, appeared characteristic of ankylosing spondylitis blood.

In TCRdb, the 5' RACE reads were re-called with MiXCR into one record per CDR3 protein. Of some 240,000 distinct CDR3 sequences listed, 7.3% are singletons. Sequences were obtained from blood, either unsorted or a sorted T cell fraction (not recorded which). These receptors all stem from a male donor with ankylosing spondylitis.

This clonotype has just a few counts. CDR3 sequence (DNA): TGTGCCAGCTCACCACTTCCCCCAAGTAGCGGGAGTGTGTATGAGCAGTTCTTC. It codes for CASSPLPPSSGSVYEQFF. V and J are TRBV18 and TRBJ2-1; TRBD2 matches at 9 bases. The germline gives CDR1 KGHSH, CDR2 LQKENI. This CDR3 is 18 amino acids long. The V segment lost 1 base and the J segment 8 bases; nucleotides outside the gene matches: 15.

This clonotype was seen at least ten times. V usage is TRBV4-3 and J usage is TRBJ2-7, with 8 nucleotides matching TRBD2. The CDR3 contains 13 residues. Looked up from germline, CDR1 is LGHNA and CDR2 is YSLEER. The J segment lost 3 bases and the V segment lost 2 bases, leaving 0 bases of the junction unmatched. Here the CDR3 DNA reads TGCGCCAGCAGCCAAAGCGGGAGCTACGAGCAGTACTTC. Translated, it gives CASSQSGSYEQYF.

This rearrangement joins TRBV11-1 to TRBJ2-2, with 13 bases aligning to TRBD2. Germline assignment: CDR1 SGHAT and CDR2 FQDESV (reference sequence). CDR3 length: 18 residues. The J segment lost 2 bases and the V segment lost 2 bases, leaving 5 bases of the junction unmatched. CDR3 sequence: CASSLSPGLAGNTGELFF. In nucleotides, the CDR3 is TGTGCCAGCAGCTTATCCCCGGGACTAGCGGGAAACACCGGGGAGCTGTTTTTT.

This clonotype has at least ten counts. The rearrangement links TRBV7-6 to TRBJ1-1; a possible D gene is TRBD1 (5 bases). This CDR3 is built from 13 residues. V shed 6 bases and J shed 5 bases, with 13 bases lying between them. The germline CDR1 and CDR2 sequences are SGHVS and FNYEAQ. The CDR3 spells CASRLSGRTEAFF. CDR3 sequence (DNA): TGTGCCAGCAGGCTCTCAGGGAGAACTGAAGCTTTCTTT.

This clonotype has at least ten counts. The chain combines TRBV7-6 with TRBJ2-7; 10 bases agree with TRBD1. The CDR3 covers 15 residues. Germline values: CDR1 SGHVS, CDR2 FNYEAQ. J lost 3 bases, V lost 5 bases, and 7 bases had no gene match. The CDR3, as DNA: TGTGCCAGCAGCGGAACCGGGACAGGGGACTACGAGCAGTACTTC. It yields the protein CASSGTGTGDYEQYF.

In its sample, this clonotype was seen many times. The rearrangement joins TRBV4-2 to TRBJ2-1, with unresolved D. V dropped 1 base and J dropped 4 bases, with 14 bases sitting between them. CDR1 and CDR2 from the germline V gene are LGHNA and YNFKEQ. The CDR3 runs 16 residues. CDR3 sequence reads: CASSQVKRKTYNEQFF. CDR3 sequence (DNA): TGTGCCAGCAGCCAAGTGAAGCGCAAGACTTACAATGAGCAGTTCTTC.

The chain couples TRBV6-5 to TRBJ2-7; D possibly corresponds to TRBD1 (6 bases). The CDR3 runs to 17 residues. Trimming cost V 2 bases and J 2 bases, with 19 bases left between them. CDR1 is MNHEY, CDR2 SVGAGI, per germline. CDR3 in DNA: TGTGCCAGCAGTTACACCCGGACAGAAGCCTATCCCTACGAGCAGTACTTC. It codes for CASSYTRTEAYPYEQYF.

This clonotype has at least ten counts. CDR3 loop: CASSVWTGGETEAFF. CDR3 nucleotide sequence: TGTGCCAGCAGCGTTTGGACAGGGGGCGAAACTGAAGCTTTCTTT. The chain recombines TRBV9 with TRBJ1-1; 11 bases agree with TRBD1. The length of the CDR3 is 15 residues. The V gene end was trimmed by 2 bases and the J gene end by 5 bases; junction bases not matched to a gene: 5. Germline CDR1 and CDR2: SGDLS and YYNGEE.

The chain is built from TRBV27 and TRBJ2-3; unclear D gene. The CDR3 runs to 13 residues. The germline CDR1 and CDR2 sequences are MNHEY and SMNVEV (reference sequence). V shed 3 bases and J shed 4 bases, with 8 bases lying between them. The CDR3 region has the DNA TGTGCCAGCAGTTTTTCAGCATCAGATACGCAGTATTTT. This sequence encodes CASSFSASDTQYF.

This clonotype was detected ten times or more. The chain links TRBV25-1 to TRBJ2-3; the D gene is possibly TRBD2 (6 bases). V was pared by 8 bases and J by 5 bases, with 8 bases between. CDR1 MGHDK and CDR2 SYGVNS come from the germline V gene. The CDR3 loop spans 11 amino acids. The CDR3 nucleotides read TGTGCCAGCCACGGGGGAGATACGCAGTATTTT. Protein: CASHGGDTQYF.

The CDR3 region is CATSERRDRGANTGELFF. The CDR3 coding sequence is TGTGCCACCAGTGAACGGAGGGACAGGGGCGCTAACACCGGGGAGCTGTTTTTT. The V gene is TRBV24-1, the J gene TRBJ2-2; 10 bases line up with TRBD1. The CDR3 is 18 amino acids. The junction had 9 bases not matched to a gene; V was cut back by 4 bases and J by 2 bases. Germline CDR1 and CDR2: KGHDR and SFDVKD.

This clonotype has ten or more counts. This chain uses TRBV6-1 with TRBJ1-2; weak D call: TRBD1 (5 bases). The CDR3 has 15 amino acids. V was cut by 4 bases and J by 4 bases, with 16 bases left in between. Germline V CDR1 and CDR2: MNHNS, SASEGT. CDR3 sequence reads: CASSGGLSPTYGYTF. The DNA of the CDR3 is TGTGCCAGCAGTGGGGGACTCTCACCTACCTATGGCTACACCTTC.

This clonotype has at least ten counts. V is TRBV20-1 and J is TRBJ2-7, with TRBD1 identical over 9 bases. CDR3 size: 13 residues. V gave up 0 bases and J gave up 5 bases; unmatched junction bases: 2. Germline V gene sequence: CDR1 DFQATT, CDR2 SNEGSKA (reference sequence). CDR3: CSARERTGDEQYF. The DNA for the CDR3 is TGCAGTGCTAGAGAAAGGACAGGGGACGAGCAGTACTTC.

This clonotype showed up just a few times. The chain recombines TRBV5-1 with TRBJ1-2, with TRBD1 matching over 9 bases. The germline gives CDR1 SGHRS, CDR2 YFSETQ. CDR3 size: 15 residues. With V trimmed by 4 bases and J by 3 bases, 7 bases remained unmatched. CDR3 sequence: CASSPTGGDYYGYTF. CDR3 DNA: TGCGCCAGCAGCCCCACAGGGGGCGACTACTATGGCTACACCTTC.

This clonotype showed up many times. V is TRBV9 and J is TRBJ2-1; D is unclear. Deletions cut 2 bases from V and 2 bases from J, with 14 bases between. Germline CDR1 and CDR2: SGDLS and YYNGEE. This CDR3 comprises 16 residues. The CDR3 DNA reads TGTGCCAGCAGCGTCCTTGGTCGGAGTCCCTACAATGAGCAGTTCTTC. This translates into CASSVLGRSPYNEQFF. Variable domain in full (rest from reference TRBV9 and TRBJ2-1): DSGVTQTPKHLITATGQRVTLRCSPRSGDLSVYWYQQSLDQGLQFLIQYYNGEERAKGNILERFSAQQFPDLHSELNLSSLELGDSALYFCASSVLGRSPYNEQFFGPGTRLTVL.

This clonotype was seen only a few times. The chain links TRBV5-5 to TRBJ1-2, with a tentative D call TRBD1 (6 bases). Germline CDR1 reads SGHKS; CDR2 reads YYEKEE (reference sequence). This CDR3 is 14 amino acids long. Trimming took 2 bases from V and 12 from J, leaving 20 bases between them. The CDR3 sequence is CASSFRHGQSNHTF. CDR3 sequence (DNA): TGTGCCAGCAGCTTTCGTCATGGACAGTCTAATCACACCTTC.

The V and J genes are TRBV7-9 and TRBJ1-6, with 8 nucleotides matching TRBD1. Losses at the gene ends were 5 bases for V and 9 bases for J; bases not matched to a gene: 12. In germline, CDR1 is SEHNR, CDR2 FQNEAQ (reference sequence). The CDR3 consists of 16 residues. The CDR3 nucleotides are TGTGCCAGCAGCCTCCTCCTCGACAGGGGAAGTTCACCCCTCCACTTT. It specifies CASSLLLDRGSSPLHF.

The genes are TRBV25-1 and TRBJ1-4; maybe TRBD1 (5 bases). CDR1 MGHDK and CDR2 SYGVNS come from the germline V gene. The CDR3 length is 14 residues. V was trimmed by 7 bases and J by 7 bases, leaving 16 bases between them. The CDR3 reads CASTPGPIGEKLFF. CDR3 bases: TGTGCCAGCACGCCGGGACCTATAGGTGAAAAACTGTTTTTT.

The chain is built from TRBV20-1 and TRBJ2-7, with 12 positions matching TRBD2. Trimming removed 6 bases from V and 4 bases from J; junction bases left unmatched: 7. This CDR3 is 14 amino acids long. The germline V gene encodes CDR1 DFQATT and CDR2 SNEGSKA (reference sequence). The CDR3 nucleotides read TGCAGTGCACCCACACTAGCGGGAGGATACGAGCAGTACTTC. Protein product: CSAPTLAGGYEQYF.

This clonotype has a count of ten or more. The chain recombines TRBV6-2 or TRBV6-3 with TRBJ1-2, with TRBD1 matching 7 bases. The CDR3 has 14 amino acids. J was trimmed by 4 bases and V by 6 bases; bases with no gene match: 8. Germline V gene data show CDR1 as MNHEY and CDR2 as SVGEGT. This CDR3 reads CASRIIGQAYGYTF. The DNA for the CDR3 is TGTGCCAGCAGAATAATTGGACAGGCCTATGGCTACACCTTC.

This clonotype was observed at least ten times. The V and J genes are TRBV7-2 and TRBJ2-7; tentatively, D is TRBD1 or TRBD2 (5 bases each). V was clipped by 5 bases and J by 0 bases, with 17 bases between them. CDR1 and CDR2 (germline): SGHTA, FQGNSA. This CDR3 spans 16 amino acids. CDR3 protein: CASSPRPGPNSYEQYF. The CDR3 DNA sequence: TGTGCCAGCAGCCCACGACCGGGACCAAACTCCTACGAGCAGTACTTC.

As to this clonotype: A much larger clone lies one base from this, so it may be a read error. This chain links TRBV11-1 with TRBJ2-5, with D possibly being TRBD1 or TRBD2 (5 bases each). Looked up from germline, CDR1 is SGHAT and CDR2 is FQDESV (reference sequence). Trimming took off 4 bases at V and 3 bases at J, with 15 bases between the two ends. The CDR3 is made up of 15 amino acids. CDR3 sequence reads: CASSSFGTDKETQYF. The CDR3 DNA sequence: TGTGCCAGCAGCTCCTTCGGGACCGATAAAGAGACCCAGTACTTC.

This clonotype was observed many times. This chain connects TRBV7-2 to TRBJ2-3; unclear D gene. Germline values: CDR1 SGHTA, CDR2 FQGNSA. This CDR3 spans 16 amino acids. The germline V and J ends were trimmed by 5 bases and 2 bases, with 17 bases remaining between them. The DNA for the CDR3 is TGTGCCAGCAGCCCGACCAGAAGGTCCACCACAGATACGCAGTATTTT. It encodes CASSPTRRSTTDTQYF.

Ten or more counts support this clonotype. The chain couples TRBV24-1 to TRBJ2-1; 8 bases match TRBD2. The CDR3 spans 14 residues. CDR1 is KGHDR and CDR2 is SFDVKD in the germline V gene. V shed 9 bases, J shed 2 bases, and the junction held 5 bases outside the gene matches. The CDR3 nucleotides read TGTGCCACCGGGACTAGTGGTGCCTACAATGAGCAGTTCTTC. Protein sequence: CATGTSGAYNEQFF.

At least ten counts were recorded for this clonotype. The V gene is TRBV9, the J gene TRBJ2-3; 12 positions agree with TRBD2. The CDR3 loop spans 17 amino acids. The ends lost 0 bases at V and 4 bases at J; junction bases unmatched: 6. The germline V gene encodes CDR1 SGDLS and CDR2 YYNGEE. In DNA form, the CDR3 reads TGTGCCAGCAGCGTAGCTTTTCTAGCGGGGGGGCCAGATACGCAGTATTTT. Translating it yields CASSVAFLAGGPDTQYF.

This clonotype has at least ten counts. The chain uses TRBV5-5 and TRBJ2-7; no definite D call. V gave up 1 base and J gave up 1 base, with 6 bases separating them. Germline CDR1 reads SGHKS; CDR2 reads YYEKEE (reference sequence). The CDR3 length is 13 residues. In DNA, the CDR3 is TGTGCCAGCAGCTTGACAGAATCCTACGAGCAGTACTTC. Translating gives CASSLTESYEQYF. Complete variable domain (other parts from reference TRBV5-5 and TRBJ2-7): DAGVTQSPTHLIKTRGQQVTLRCSPISGHKSVSWYQQVLGQGPQFIFQYYEKEERGRGNFPDRFSARQFPNYSSELNVNALLLGDSALYLCASSLTESYEQYFGPGTRLTVT.